The rows below give T cell receptor beta chains drawn from one sample of a study of blood T cell repertoires in COVID-19. Method: immunoSEQ multiplex PCR; TCRdb's copy keeps in-frame clones and lacks some. The data hold approximately 250,000 clones, with about 88% observed a single time. Sequenced sample: peripheral blood. The receptors stem from a man aged 18-30 years with active or convalescent COVID-19. CDR3s include the opening cysteine and the closing phenylalanine or tryptophan. The D gene is left open where the match is weak. Clone sizes are given selectively: once, few, many, or a class where the clone is expanded.

j_call: TRBJ1-2; d_call: -; clone_size: -; v_call: TRBV30; cdr3_aa: CAWSALFGFYGYTF; cdr3_nt: TGTGCCTGGAGCGCTCTTTTTGGCTTCTATGGCTACACCTTC
j_call: TRBJ1-1; d_call: -; clone_size: few; v_call: TRBV19; cdr3_aa: CATIVTGSFMNTEAFF; cdr3_nt: TGTGCCACCATCGTCACGGGGTCCTTCATGAACACTGAAGCTTTCTTT
j_call: TRBJ1-5; d_call: -; clone_size: few; v_call: TRBV27; cdr3_aa: CASSKTPQPNQPQHF; cdr3_nt: TGTGCCAGCAGTAAAACTCCTCAACCCAATCAGCCCCAGCATTTT
j_call: TRBJ2-7; d_call: TRBD2; clone_size: -; v_call: TRBV3-1/TRBV3-2; cdr3_aa: CASSPNTGTSTYEQYF; cdr3_nt: TGTGCCAGCAGCCCCAATACCGGGACTAGCACCTACGAGCAGTACTTC
j_call: TRBJ2-4; d_call: -; clone_size: once; v_call: TRBV4-2; cdr3_aa: CASTGLSKDIQYF; cdr3_nt: TGTGCCAGCACAGGACTAAGCAAGGACATTCAGTACTTC
j_call: TRBJ1-1; d_call: TRBD1; clone_size: -; v_call: TRBV19; cdr3_aa: CASSPWDSYTEAFF; cdr3_nt: TGTGCCAGTAGCCCGTGGGACAGCTACACTGAAGCTTTCTTT
j_call: TRBJ2-1; d_call: TRBD2; clone_size: -; v_call: TRBV11-2; cdr3_aa: CASSLFGGGSYNEQFF; cdr3_nt: TGTGCCAGCAGCTTATTCGGCGGGGGATCCTACAATGAGCAGTTCTTC
j_call: TRBJ1-3; d_call: -; clone_size: -; v_call: TRBV28; cdr3_aa: CASSTVQGFQNTIYF; cdr3_nt: TGTGCCAGCAGCACTGTTCAGGGCTTTCAAAACACCATATATTTT
j_call: TRBJ1-1; d_call: -; clone_size: -; v_call: TRBV5-5; cdr3_aa: CASSFERNTEAFF; cdr3_nt: TGTGCCAGCAGCTTCGAGCGTAACACTGAAGCTTTCTTT
j_call: TRBJ1-5; d_call: -; clone_size: once; v_call: TRBV30; cdr3_aa: CAWSGTHQPQHF; cdr3_nt: TGTGCCTGGAGTGGGACTCATCAGCCCCAGCATTTT
j_call: TRBJ2-2; d_call: TRBD2; clone_size: once; v_call: TRBV7-9; cdr3_aa: CASSPERYLAGEYGGELFF; cdr3_nt: TGTGCCAGCAGCCCCGAAAGATACCTAGCGGGAGAGTACGGCGGGGAGCTGTTTTTT
j_call: TRBJ2-6; d_call: -; clone_size: -; v_call: TRBV5-4; cdr3_aa: CASTGPGGSWANVLTF; cdr3_nt: TGTGCCAGCACCGGACCCGGAGGAAGCTGGGCCAACGTCCTGACTTTC
j_call: TRBJ2-3; d_call: TRBD1; clone_size: -; v_call: TRBV2; cdr3_aa: CATRTGGTDTQYF; cdr3_nt: TGTGCCACCAGGACAGGGGGGACAGATACGCAGTATTTT
j_call: TRBJ2-7; d_call: -; clone_size: once; v_call: TRBV10-3; cdr3_aa: CAITAFGGEQYF; cdr3_nt: TGTGCCATCACCGCGTTTGGGGGGGAGCAGTACTTC
j_call: TRBJ2-7; d_call: -; clone_size: -; v_call: TRBV4-3; cdr3_aa: CASSQENRAGEQYF; cdr3_nt: TGCGCCAGCAGCCAAGAGAATAGGGCGGGAGAGCAGTACTTC
j_call: TRBJ2-5; d_call: TRBD2; clone_size: -; v_call: TRBV10-3; cdr3_aa: CAIGMTSREGETQYF; cdr3_nt: TGTGCCATCGGGATGACTAGCAGGGAGGGAGAGACCCAGTACTTC
j_call: TRBJ2-7; d_call: TRBD1; clone_size: -; v_call: TRBV2; cdr3_aa: CASSPGQGALEQYF; cdr3_nt: TGTGCCAGCAGTCCCGGACAGGGGGCGCTGGAGCAGTACTTC
j_call: TRBJ2-7; d_call: TRBD1; clone_size: few; v_call: TRBV29-1; cdr3_aa: CSAGTGYEQYF; cdr3_nt: TGCAGCGCCGGGACAGGGTACGAGCAGTACTTC
j_call: TRBJ1-2; d_call: TRBD1; clone_size: -; v_call: TRBV6-5; cdr3_aa: CASSQYADRRYGYTF; cdr3_nt: TGTGCCAGCAGTCAATATGCGGACAGGAGGTATGGCTACACCTTC
j_call: TRBJ2-5; d_call: TRBD2; clone_size: -; v_call: TRBV4-1; cdr3_aa: CASSQDGGLPETQYF; cdr3_nt: TGCGCCAGCAGCCAAGATGGGGGACTACCGGAGACCCAGTACTTC
j_call: TRBJ2-7; d_call: TRBD2; clone_size: -; v_call: TRBV19; cdr3_aa: CASSGTSGSLSSYEQYF; cdr3_nt: TGTGCCAGTTCCGGGACTAGCGGTTCCCTGAGCTCCTACGAGCAGTACTTC
j_call: TRBJ2-4; d_call: TRBD2; clone_size: -; v_call: TRBV11-3; cdr3_aa: CASSPTSESRPYF; cdr3_nt: TGTGCCAGCAGCCCGACTAGCGAAAGTAGGCCGTACTTC
j_call: TRBJ1-2; d_call: -; clone_size: -; v_call: TRBV9; cdr3_aa: CASSVQGNYGYTF; cdr3_nt: TGTGCCAGCAGCGTGCAGGGGAACTATGGCTACACCTTC
j_call: TRBJ1-2; d_call: -; clone_size: -; v_call: TRBV6-5; cdr3_aa: CASWTSTGNYGYTF; cdr3_nt: TGTGCCAGCTGGACAAGCACCGGAAACTATGGCTACACCTTC
j_call: TRBJ2-2; d_call: TRBD1; clone_size: -; v_call: TRBV6-6; cdr3_aa: CASSPFRDRAPKGGELFF; cdr3_nt: TGTGCCAGCAGTCCTTTCCGGGACAGGGCCCCCAAAGGCGGGGAGCTGTTTTTT
j_call: TRBJ1-2; d_call: -; clone_size: few; v_call: TRBV3-1/TRBV3-2; cdr3_aa: CASSHEGVRDGYTF; cdr3_nt: TGTGCCAGCAGCCACGAAGGGGTCCGGGATGGCTACACCTTC
j_call: TRBJ1-3; d_call: -; clone_size: few; v_call: TRBV7-9; cdr3_aa: CASSLGQVSGNTIYF; cdr3_nt: TGTGCCAGCAGCTTAGGTCAGGTCTCTGGAAACACCATATATTTT
j_call: TRBJ1-1; d_call: TRBD1; clone_size: -; v_call: TRBV5-1; cdr3_aa: CASSRDRATGSTEAFF; cdr3_nt: TGCGCCAGCAGCCGCGACAGGGCGACAGGGAGCACTGAAGCTTTCTTT
j_call: TRBJ2-1; d_call: TRBD2; clone_size: -; v_call: TRBV11-2; cdr3_aa: CASSHGTSGYNEQFF; cdr3_nt: TGTGCCAGCAGCCACGGGACTAGCGGTTACAATGAGCAGTTCTTC
j_call: TRBJ2-5; d_call: -; clone_size: -; v_call: TRBV20-1; cdr3_aa: CSASGHLEGTQYF; cdr3_nt: TGCAGTGCTAGTGGGCATCTGGAGGGGACCCAGTACTTC
j_call: TRBJ2-1; d_call: TRBD2; clone_size: -; v_call: TRBV3-1/TRBV3-2; cdr3_aa: CASSHPGLAGYNEQFF; cdr3_nt: TGTGCCAGCAGCCACCCTGGACTAGCGGGTTACAATGAGCAGTTCTTC
j_call: TRBJ2-3; d_call: -; clone_size: -; v_call: TRBV6-5; cdr3_aa: CASSPGDASTDTQYF; cdr3_nt: TGTGCCAGCAGTCCGGGGGATGCTAGCACAGATACGCAGTATTTT
j_call: TRBJ2-1; d_call: TRBD2; clone_size: -; v_call: TRBV7-3; cdr3_aa: CASSFPAGGKNEQFF; cdr3_nt: TGTGCCAGCAGCTTTCCCGCGGGGGGGAAGAATGAGCAGTTCTTC
j_call: TRBJ2-4; d_call: -; clone_size: -; v_call: TRBV28; cdr3_aa: CASSFPGPQYF; cdr3_nt: TGTGCCAGCAGTTTTCCCGGTCCGCAGTACTTC
j_call: TRBJ1-1; d_call: -; clone_size: -; v_call: TRBV5-6; cdr3_aa: CASQGMNMNTEAFF; cdr3_nt: TGTGCCAGCCAGGGGATGAACATGAACACTGAAGCTTTCTTT
j_call: TRBJ1-1; d_call: TRBD1; clone_size: -; v_call: TRBV19; cdr3_aa: CASSNRGHTEAFF; cdr3_nt: TGTGCCAGTAGTAACAGGGGTCACACTGAAGCTTTCTTT
j_call: TRBJ1-1; d_call: -; clone_size: -; v_call: TRBV28; cdr3_aa: CASSLYYPNTEAFF; cdr3_nt: TGTGCCAGCAGTTTATACTATCCCAACACTGAAGCTTTCTTT
j_call: TRBJ1-2; d_call: -; clone_size: -; v_call: TRBV6-5; cdr3_aa: CASAAREGHGYTF; cdr3_nt: TGTGCCAGCGCCGCCCGGGAAGGGCATGGCTACACCTTC
j_call: TRBJ2-1; d_call: TRBD2; clone_size: once; v_call: TRBV7-6; cdr3_aa: CASSLWTSSNEQFF; cdr3_nt: TGTGCCAGCAGCTTGTGGACTAGTAGTAATGAGCAGTTCTTC
j_call: TRBJ1-1; d_call: -; clone_size: -; v_call: TRBV6-5; cdr3_aa: CASRPLTGLREAFF; cdr3_nt: TGTGCCAGCAGACCACTAACGGGACTACGGGAAGCTTTCTTT
j_call: TRBJ2-7; d_call: TRBD2; clone_size: -; v_call: TRBV11-2; cdr3_aa: CASSLDGGGGRYEQYF; cdr3_nt: TGTGCCAGCAGCTTAGATGGGGGCGGGGGGCGGTACGAGCAGTACTTC
j_call: TRBJ1-2; d_call: TRBD1; clone_size: -; v_call: TRBV7-9; cdr3_aa: CASSSQGALANYGYTF; cdr3_nt: TGTGCCAGCAGCTCACAGGGGGCCCTAGCTAACTATGGCTACACCTTC
j_call: TRBJ1-2; d_call: -; clone_size: -; v_call: TRBV30; cdr3_aa: CAWRNPGNYGYTF; cdr3_nt: TGTGCCTGGCGCAACCCGGGGAACTATGGCTACACCTTC
j_call: TRBJ1-4; d_call: -; clone_size: -; v_call: TRBV12-3/TRBV12-4; cdr3_aa: CASSSRSNEKLFF; cdr3_nt: TGTGCCAGCAGTTCCAGGTCTAATGAAAAACTGTTTTTT
j_call: TRBJ2-5; d_call: -; clone_size: -; v_call: TRBV5-1; cdr3_aa: CASSPGQKETQYF; cdr3_nt: TGCGCCAGCAGCCCCGGACAGAAAGAGACCCAGTACTTC